These 30 T cell receptor beta chains were all obtained from the same sample, sequenced in a study of regulatory T cells in long-lasting Graves disease. Sequencing libraries for TCR beta were prepared with iRepertoire HTBI primers and Arm-PCR of CDR3 regions. One entry per CDR3 protein results from TCRdb running MiXCR on the multiplex PCR reads. The sample carries 400,000 to 500,000 distinct CDR3 sequences, 20% to 25% recorded once. Time point indicated: persistent/refractory GD, antithyroid drugs over 5 years with positive TRAb. From PBMCs, RNA was extracted and then used to make the TCR library. Sequenced material: peripheral blood mononuclear cells (PBMCs), taken when the disease was refractory, from a patient treated with antithyroid drugs. Receptors were obtained from a female donor with Graves disease.

Details on this clonotype: Being one base from a much bigger clone, this may be a read error. The chain employs TRBV7-8 and TRBJ1-5, with a weak D call TRBD1 (5 bases). CDR3 length: 13 amino acids. The germline CDR1 and CDR2 sequences are SGHVS and FQNEAQ. This chain's CDR3 is CAGSLAAGEPQHF. The CDR3 DNA sequence: TGTGCCGGCAGCTTAGCAGCGGGGGAGCCCCAGCATTTT.

This clonotype has just a few counts. The V and J genes are TRBV28 and TRBJ1-1; D unclear. The germline V and J ends were trimmed by 3 bases and 1 base, with 12 bases remaining between them. The germline V gene encodes CDR1 MDHEN and CDR2 SYDVKM. The CDR3 covers 15 residues. The CDR3 protein is CASSFFTRPNTEAFF. CDR3 DNA: TGTGCCAGCAGTTTCTTTACGCGCCCGAACACTGAAGCTTTCTTT.

This chain links TRBV28 with TRBJ2-7; D not resolved. The length of the CDR3 is 13 residues. V was shortened by 5 bases and J by 6 bases, with 14 bases between the two germline ends. Per the germline V gene, CDR1 is MDHEN and CDR2 is SYDVKM. CDR3 in DNA: TGTGCCAGCAGTCCCGTTATTGTAGCCGAGCAGTACTTC. Translating gives CASSPVIVAEQYF.

The chain joins TRBV6-1 to TRBJ1-1, with D maybe TRBD1 (5 bases). Trimming removed 5 bases from V and 7 bases from J, with 23 bases in between. The CDR3 contains 16 residues. The germline V gene encodes CDR1 MNHNS and CDR2 SASEGT. For the CDR3, the DNA is TGTGCCAGCAGTACCTGGGGGGGGTTCAGCCAAAATGAAGCTTTCTTT. Translated, it gives CASSTWGGFSQNEAFF.

V is TRBV7-9 and J is TRBJ2-5; D not certain. This CDR3 comprises 13 residues. V was shortened by 8 bases and J by 5 bases, with 15 bases between the two germline ends. The germline CDR1 and CDR2 sequences are SEHNR and FQNEAQ (reference sequence). The CDR3 coding sequence is TGTGCCAGCTCCGAAGGGTGGCGGGAGACCCAGTACTTC. Translating gives CASSEGWRETQYF. The variable domain in full, completed from reference TRBV7-9 and TRBJ2-5, reads DTGVSQNPRHKITKRGQNVTFRCDPISEHNRLYWYRQTLGQGPEFLTYFQNEAQLEKSRLLSDRFSAERPKGSFSTLEIQRTEQGDSAMYLCASSEGWRETQYFGPGTRLLVL.

This clonotype appeared many times. This chain connects TRBV28 to TRBJ1-5; no definite D call. This CDR3 spans 15 amino acids. Germline V gene sequence: CDR1 MDHEN, CDR2 SYDVKM. Trimming removed 6 bases from V and 0 bases from J, with 12 bases in between. In nucleotides, the CDR3 is TGTGCCAGCAGGCGGTTGGGTGATAGCAATCAGCCCCAGCATTTT. The encoded protein is CASRRLGDSNQPQHF.

This chain connects TRBV27 to TRBJ2-7; D is unresolved. The ends were cut back, 8 bases at V and 2 bases at J, with 16 bases in the middle. This CDR3 region has 14 residues. Germline-derived CDR1 and CDR2 are MNHEY and SMNVEV (reference sequence). CDR3 sequence: CASSPQTTTYEQYF. CDR3 in DNA: TGTGCCAGCTCACCTCAGACCACAACCTACGAGCAGTACTTC.

The chain employs TRBV19 and TRBJ2-5; possible D gene TRBD1, 6 bases. Germline values: CDR1 LNHDA, CDR2 SQIVND (reference sequence). This CDR3 is 15 amino acids long. V lost 4 bases, J lost 1 base, and 13 bases lay in between. CDR3 coding DNA: TGTGCCAGTAGTACTCAACAGGGCCTCCAAGAGACCCAGTACTTC. Translating it yields CASSTQQGLQETQYF.

At least ten counts were recorded for this clonotype. The gene calls are TRBV6-4 and TRBJ2-7, with a weak D call TRBD2 (7 bases). Between the trimmed V and J ends, which lost 5 bases and 1 base, there was a span of 18 bases. This CDR3 has 16 amino acids. The germline V gene encodes CDR1 MRHNA and CDR2 SNTAGT. In DNA form, the CDR3 reads TGTGCCAGCAGTTTCCGCGGGGGCGGGCTTTCCTACGAGCAGTACTTC. Its protein is CASSFRGGGLSYEQYF.

This chain connects TRBV7-9 to TRBJ2-7; TRBD1 agrees at 7 bases. J gave up 5 bases and V 2 bases, and 12 bases lay outside the gene matches. CDR3 length: 16 residues. CDR1 is SEHNR and CDR2 is FQNEAQ in the germline V gene (reference sequence). CDR3: CASSLTSQGVWDEQYF. DNA for the CDR3: TGTGCCAGCAGCTTAACGAGCCAGGGGGTGTGGGACGAGCAGTACTTC.

This clonotype appeared many times. The chain links TRBV15 to TRBJ1-5; 7 positions agree with TRBD1. Germline V gene sequence: CDR1 LNHNV, CDR2 YYDKDF (reference sequence). The CDR3 consists of 14 residues. With 5 bases clipped from V and 6 bases from J, the junction kept 7 bases outside the gene matches. CDR3 bases: TGTGCCACCAGCTCCCTAGGGGGCGGTCAGCCCCAGCATTTT. It is translated as CATSSLGGGQPQHF.

This clonotype was seen a handful of times. The chain uses TRBV20-1 and TRBJ2-7; D ambiguous. V was cut by 1 base and J by 2 bases, with 12 bases left in between. The CDR3 spans 14 residues. CDR1 is DFQATT, CDR2 SNEGSKA, per germline (reference sequence). Here the CDR3 DNA reads TGCAGTGCTAGAGTACAGCCGAACCCCTACGAGCAGTACTTC. Translation gives CSARVQPNPYEQYF.

In this sample, this clonotype turned up many times. This chain links TRBV20-1 with TRBJ1-5; 7 bases line up with TRBD1. CDR3 length equals 13 residues. V shed 5 bases and J 7 bases; nucleotides not matched to a gene: 8. The V gene's germline CDR1 is DFQATT and CDR2 SNEGSKA (reference sequence). DNA for the CDR3: TGCAGTGCTCATAGACAGGGCGGGCAGCCCCAGCATTTT. Its protein product is CSAHRQGGQPQHF.

Many counts were recorded for this clonotype. The chain combines TRBV6-1 with TRBJ1-5, with D possibly TRBD1 on 5 matching bases. The CDR3 totals 19 residues. Trimming pared 5 bases from V and 1 base from J, leaving 24 bases between. CDR1 is MNHNS, CDR2 SASEGT, per germline. CDR3 sequence (DNA): TGTGCCAGCAGTCCCAATCCATGGTGGGGGACGAACAGCAATCAGCCCCAGCATTTT. It encodes CASSPNPWWGTNSNQPQHF.

This clonotype was observed at least ten times. The chain uses TRBV28 and TRBJ2-4, with 7 bases lining up with TRBD1. V lost 1 base and J lost 9; bases outside the gene matches: 6. This CDR3 contains 14 residues. The germline V gene has CDR1 MDHEN and CDR2 SYDVKM. The CDR3 DNA reads as TGTGCCAGCAGTTTATTGGGACAGCTGGGCATTCAGTACTTC. The encoded protein is CASSLLGQLGIQYF.

This clonotype was observed a handful of times. This chain joins TRBV7-2 and TRBJ2-5, with D possibly matching TRBD2 (7 bases). V lost 1 base and J 1 base, leaving 22 bases between the germline ends. This CDR3 has 19 residues. The germline V gene has CDR1 SGHTA and CDR2 FQGNSA. This CDR3 is CASSLVATPGGPFQETQYF. As DNA, the CDR3 is TGTGCCAGCAGCTTAGTAGCAACCCCGGGGGGCCCCTTCCAAGAGACCCAGTACTTC.

There are many counts of this clonotype. CDR3 sequence (DNA): TGTGCCAGCAGCTTAGGGACAGCCGAGACCCAGTACTTC. Translation: CASSLGTAETQYF. V usage is TRBV7-3 and J usage is TRBJ2-5, with 7 bases aligning to TRBD1. CDR3 length: 13 amino acids. The trim removed 2 bases at V and 5 bases at J, leaving 2 bases unmatched. Per the germline V gene, CDR1 is SGHTA and CDR2 is FQGTGA.

Ten or more counts support this clonotype. The chain combines TRBV11-2 with TRBJ2-2; tentatively, D is TRBD2 (6 bases). V shed 6 bases and J shed 5 bases, with 22 bases lying between them. The V gene's germline CDR1 is SGHAT and CDR2 FQNNGV. This CDR3 is built from 17 residues. The CDR3 DNA reads as TGTGCCAGCAGTTACCACTCGGGTCTGGGAGGAACCGGGGAGCTGTTTTTT. Translation: CASSYHSGLGGTGELFF.

This chain connects TRBV6-1 to TRBJ2-6, with 10 bases lining up with TRBD1. This CDR3 is 18 amino acids long. Per the germline V gene, CDR1 is MNHNS and CDR2 is SASEGT. Trimming took 7 bases from V and 0 from J; bases not matched to a gene: 9. The CDR3, as DNA: TGTGCCAGCACCGATCCGGGACAGGGGTTCTCTGGGGCCAACGTCCTGACTTTC. As protein: CASTDPGQGFSGANVLTF.

This clonotype has ten or more counts. This sequence joins TRBV28 and TRBJ1-6; 8 nucleotides agree with TRBD1. The V and J ends lost 6 bases and 7 bases, in that order; junction bases with no gene match: 8. Germline lookup yields CDR1 MDHEN and CDR2 SYDVKM. The CDR3 is 15 residues long. CDR3: CASRPPDRANSPLHF. The CDR3 DNA follows: TGTGCCAGCAGGCCGCCGGACAGGGCGAATTCACCCCTCCACTTT.

This chain links TRBV4-3 with TRBJ1-2; D is ambiguous. V lost 1 base, J lost 4 bases, and 16 bases lay in between. The germline V gene encodes CDR1 LGHNA and CDR2 YSLEER. The CDR3 sequence is 16 residues long. DNA of the CDR3: TGCGCCAGCAGCCAAGCATTCCCGGGTTCGGCCTATGGCTACACCTTC. Translated: CASSQAFPGSAYGYTF.

There are a few counts of this clonotype. The chain uses TRBV7-8 and TRBJ1-2; no reliable D call. Germline V lookup: CDR1 SGHVS, CDR2 FQNEAQ. V was trimmed by 6 bases and J by 4 bases, leaving 12 bases between them. CDR3 length equals 13 residues. The chain's CDR3 is CASSTRIPYGYTF. CDR3 DNA sequence: TGTGCCAGCAGTACCCGAATCCCCTATGGCTACACCTTC.

This clonotype was recorded at least ten times. The chain links TRBV12-3 or TRBV12-4 to TRBJ2-2, with a weak D call TRBD2 (6 bases). The CDR3 extends over 14 amino acids. Trimming took off 10 bases at V and 0 bases at J, with 12 bases between the two ends. CDR3 sequence reads: CAITGEPNTGELFF. For the CDR3, the DNA is TGTGCCATAACGGGAGAACCGAACACCGGGGAGCTGTTTTTT.

Comments on this clonotype: It may be a read error: a sequence one base away is much more abundant. V usage is TRBV27 and J usage is TRBJ2-5, with D perhaps assigned TRBD1 or TRBD2 (6 bases each). This CDR3 contains 13 residues. Trimming cost V 6 bases and J 9 bases, with 17 bases left between them. CDR1 and CDR2 (germline): MNHEY, SMNVEV (reference sequence). DNA of the CDR3: TGTGCCAGCAGAAAGGGGGGTTGGGAGGCCCAGTACTTC. Translation gives CASRKGGWEAQYF.

There are many counts of this clonotype. This chain connects TRBV2 to TRBJ2-7; D is possibly TRBD2 (7 bases). The CDR3 runs to 15 residues. Trimming pared 2 bases from V and 0 bases from J, leaving 11 bases between. In germline, CDR1 is SNHLY, CDR2 FYNNEI. As DNA, the CDR3 is TGTGCCAGCAGTGAATTTGCGGGGGCCTCCTACGAGCAGTACTTC. Translated, it gives CASSEFAGASYEQYF. Full variable domain (outside the CDR3, taken from reference TRBV2 and TRBJ2-7): EPEVTQTPSHQVTQMGQEVILRCVPISNHLYFYWYRQILGQKVEFLVSFYNNEISEKSEIFDDQFSVERPDGSNFTLKIRSTKLEDSAMYFCASSEFAGASYEQYFGPGTRLTVT.

This chain uses TRBV7-3 with TRBJ2-2; possible D gene TRBD2, 6 bases. The CDR3 length is 15 residues. V was cut by 5 bases and J by 4 bases, with 14 bases left in between. In germline, CDR1 is SGHTA, CDR2 FQGTGA. CDR3 amino acids: CASSVGGSGTGELFF. CDR3 nucleotides: TGTGCCAGCAGCGTAGGAGGGTCAGGCACCGGGGAGCTGTTTTTT.

V usage is TRBV11-2 and J usage is TRBJ1-3, with D uncertain. CDR1 and CDR2 (germline): SGHAT, FQNNGV. The CDR3 is 15 residues long. V gave up 5 bases and J gave up 3 bases, with 14 bases separating them. Written as DNA, the CDR3 is TGTGCCAGCAGCCGACGCGGGAATCTTGGAAACACCATATATTTT. Amino acid sequence: CASSRRGNLGNTIYF.

The sample holds many counts of this clonotype. The chain has TRBV25-1 and TRBJ1-2; D gene unclear. V was pared by 0 bases and J by 5 bases, with 19 bases between. CDR1 is MGHDK, CDR2 SYGVNS, per germline. The CDR3 totals 17 residues. The CDR3 reads CASSEYVSPNSIYGYTF. For the CDR3, the DNA is TGTGCCAGCAGTGAATACGTGAGCCCAAACTCAATATATGGCTACACCTTC.

This chain links TRBV4-1 with TRBJ1-3; D is uncertain. Germline CDR1 is MGHRA and CDR2 is YSYEKL. CDR3 size: 15 residues. The ends were cut back, 1 base at V and 4 bases at J, with 11 bases in the middle. CDR3 sequence (DNA): TGCGCCAGCAGCCAAGTGGGAAACGCGGGAAACACCATATATTTT. Protein: CASSQVGNAGNTIYF.

This clonotype was counted a few times. CDR3 residues: CASSDLSVGTGELFF. CDR3 bases: TGCGCCAGCAGTGATCTATCGGTCGGCACCGGGGAGCTGTTTTTT. The chain recombines TRBV10-1 with TRBJ2-2; no clear D. The CDR3 is made up of 15 amino acids. Looked up from germline, CDR1 is WNHNN and CDR2 is SYGVQD (reference sequence). The V and J ends lost 3 bases and 4 bases respectively, with 12 bases between them.